What follows are 22 T cell receptor beta chains derived from one specimen sequenced in a study of PD-1 blockade in classical Hodgkin lymphoma. Every patient had relapsed following autologous stem cell transplantation, and cohorts differed in brentuximab vedotin exposure. TCRdb keeps only in-frame clones here, not all; method: immunoSEQ multiplex PCR. The table includes tens of thousands of clones, approximately 89% detected once. Material: peripheral blood mononuclear cells (PBMCs), obtained before the second cycle of nivolumab. These receptors were collected from a human donor with classical Hodgkin lymphoma.

This clone showed up just once. The chain has TRBV28 and TRBJ2-1; 10 nucleotides line up with TRBD2. V lost 4 bases, J lost 8 bases, and 11 bases stayed unmatched. The germline V gene encodes CDR1 MDHEN and CDR2 SYDVKM. This CDR3 is built from 16 residues. In nucleotides, the CDR3 is TGTGCCAGCAGTTCGGGACTAGCGAGTTGGGCAGATGAGCAGTTCTTC. It codes for CASSSGLASWADEQFF.

This chain joins TRBV18 and TRBJ1-5; the match to TRBD1 covers 8 bases. The CDR3 consists of 18 residues. V was pared by 2 bases and J by 0 bases, with 9 bases of the junction left unmatched. The germline V gene encodes CDR1 KGHSH and CDR2 LQKENI. CDR3 residues: CASSPTGTGDYSNQPQHF. The CDR3 region has the DNA TGTGCCAGCTCACCAACCGGGACAGGAGATTATAGCAATCAGCCCCAGCATTTT.

In DNA form, the CDR3 reads TGTGCCAGCAGCCTAAGCGGGGGCGGCTCCTACAATGAGCAGTTCTTC. Its translation is CASSLSGGGSYNEQFF. This chain connects TRBV5-5 to TRBJ2-1; 8 positions agree with TRBD2. V dropped 4 bases and J dropped 0; count of bases not matched to a gene: 6. Germline lookup yields CDR1 SGHKS and CDR2 YYEKEE (reference sequence). The CDR3 runs 16 residues.

The chain joins TRBV5-5 to TRBJ2-5, with 9 bases fitting TRBD1. With 5 bases clipped from V and 2 bases from J, the junction kept 10 bases outside the gene matches. CDR1 is SGHKS, CDR2 YYEKEE, per germline (reference sequence). The CDR3 spans 16 residues. CDR3 loop: CASRRRDRVWQETQYF. CDR3 bases: TGTGCCAGCAGGCGCCGGGACAGGGTGTGGCAAGAGACCCAGTACTTC.

The chain carries TRBV6-1 and TRBJ2-7; 7 nucleotides match TRBD2. Per germline, CDR1 MNHNS and CDR2 SASEGT. The CDR3 length is 12 residues. CDR3: CACSGASYEQYF. The CDR3 region has the DNA TGTGCATGCAGCGGGGCCTCCTACGAGCAGTACTTC.

The rearrangement joins TRBV5-1 to TRBJ2-1, with 11 nucleotides matching TRBD2. Germline lookup yields CDR1 SGHRS and CDR2 YFSETQ. The CDR3 sequence is 15 residues long. Losses at the gene ends were 5 bases for V and 9 bases for J; bases not matched to a gene: 10. For the CDR3, the DNA is TGCGCCAGCAGGGCTACTAGCGGGAGTGGAATTGAGCAGTTCTTC. It specifies CASRATSGSGIEQFF.

The chain recombines TRBV4-1 with TRBJ1-1, with D unclear. Between the trimmed V and J ends, which lost 4 bases and 2 bases, there was a span of 11 bases. The germline V gene has CDR1 MGHRA and CDR2 YSYEKL. CDR3 length equals 14 residues. The CDR3 sequence is CASSPVSFNTEAFF. As DNA, the CDR3 is TGCGCCAGCAGCCCCGTCTCTTTTAACACTGAAGCTTTCTTT.

This clone was seen only once. The CDR3 DNA reads TGCGCCAGCAGCCGCACTAGCGAGGGGTCCTACGAGCAGTACTTC. Protein: CASSRTSEGSYEQYF. This chain links TRBV4-1 with TRBJ2-7, with 7 bases that match TRBD2. Germline V gene lookup returns CDR1 MGHRA and CDR2 YSYEKL. This CDR3 has 15 amino acids. V was clipped by 4 bases and J by 1 base; unmatched bases: 7.

This rearrangement joins TRBV10-3 to TRBJ1-4, with D hard to call. Germline V gene lookup returns CDR1 ENHRY and CDR2 SYGVKD. Trimming left V 0 bases short and J 10 bases short, with 15 bases between. The CDR3 is 15 amino acids. In DNA, the CDR3 is TGTGCCATCAGTGAGTCGGATTCGGGTCGGCCAAAACTGTTTTTT. Its protein product is CAISESDSGRPKLFF.

The rearrangement uses TRBV5-6 and TRBJ2-5, with no clear D. CDR1 and CDR2 from the germline V gene are SGHDT and YYEEEE. The length of the CDR3 is 12 residues. The V gene lost 2 bases and the J gene lost 2 bases, with 4 bases spanning the gap. CDR3 DNA sequence: TGTGCCAGCAGCTTTGTACAAGAGACCCAGTACTTC. This translates into CASSFVQETQYF.

This chain uses TRBV6-1 with TRBJ2-5; D is unresolved. Trimming pared 6 bases from V and 1 base from J, leaving 15 bases between. Germline CDR1 reads MNHNS; CDR2 reads SASEGT. The CDR3 loop spans 15 amino acids. CDR3 in DNA: TGTGCCAGCAGCCCGGAACCACGGCGCCAAGAGACCCAGTACTTC. Translating it yields CASSPEPRRQETQYF.

The chain employs TRBV4-2 and TRBJ2-1; perhaps D is TRBD1 or TRBD2 (5 bases each). Germline CDR1 is LGHNA and CDR2 is YNFKEQ. Between the trimmed V and J ends, which lost 0 bases and 0 bases, there was a span of 12 bases. The CDR3 is 17 residues long. The CDR3 nucleotides read TGTGCCAGCAGCCAAGATCTAATGAGGGGCTCCTACAATGAGCAGTTCTTC. This translates into CASSQDLMRGSYNEQFF.

This chain connects TRBV29-1 to TRBJ1-1, with 8 bases that match TRBD1. Germline V gives CDR1 SQVTM, CDR2 ANQGSEA. V lost 4 bases and J lost 4; bases outside the gene matches: 8. CDR3 length: 14 residues. The CDR3 nucleotides read TGCAGCGTTGGGCCGGACAGGGAGGGCACTGAAGCTTTCTTT. Its translation is CSVGPDREGTEAFF.

This sequence joins TRBV10-1 and TRBJ2-2; possible D gene TRBD2, 5 bases. The CDR3 runs to 15 residues. The germline V gene has CDR1 WNHNN and CDR2 SYGVQD (reference sequence). The germline V and J ends were trimmed by 6 bases and 4 bases, with 15 bases remaining between them. CDR3 amino acids: CASSEGQDPTGELFF. CDR3 nucleotide sequence: TGCGCCAGCAGCGAGGGTCAGGACCCCACCGGGGAGCTGTTTTTT.

The chain uses TRBV9 and TRBJ2-1; possible D gene TRBD2, 7 bases. Germline V gene sequence: CDR1 SGDLS, CDR2 YYNGEE. The CDR3 has 13 residues. With 4 bases removed from V and 12 bases from J, the gap between germline ends came to 17 bases. Here the CDR3 DNA reads TGTGCCAGCAGCCCCAAGGGGGGGAAATTGCAGTTCTTC. It specifies CASSPKGGKLQFF.

The chain links TRBV19 to TRBJ2-1; the match to TRBD1 covers 8 bases. The CDR3 length is 15 residues. The trim removed 4 bases at V and 4 bases at J, leaving 6 bases unmatched. Germline V gene data show CDR1 as LNHDA and CDR2 as SQIVND (reference sequence). CDR3: CASSTDRGRYNEQFF. DNA for the CDR3: TGTGCCAGTAGTACAGACAGGGGAAGATACAATGAGCAGTTCTTC. Drawing the rest from reference TRBV19 and TRBJ2-1, the complete variable domain is DGGITQSPKYLFRKEGQNVTLSCEQNLNHDAMYWYRQDPGQGLRLIYYSQIVNDFQKGDIAEGYSVSREKKESFPLTVTSAQKNPTAFYLCASSTDRGRYNEQFFGPGTRLTVL.

The chain recombines TRBV5-1 with TRBJ2-2; TRBD2 agrees at 7 bases. J was trimmed by 5 bases and V by 0 bases; bases with no gene match: 4. Germline V lookup: CDR1 SGHRS, CDR2 YFSETQ. This CDR3 comprises 15 residues. The DNA for the CDR3 is TGCGCCAGCAGCTTGGGTTGGCGGGGGACCGGGGAGCTGTTTTTT. Encoded protein: CASSLGWRGTGELFF. Supplemented by reference TRBV5-1 and TRBJ2-2, the full variable domain reads KAGVTQTPRYLIKTRGQQVTLSCSPISGHRSVSWYQQTPGQGLQFLFEYFSETQRNKGNFPGRFSGRQFSNSRSEMNVSTLELGDSALYLCASSLGWRGTGELFFGEGSRLTVL.

The chain has TRBV19 and TRBJ2-1; 7 bases are shared with TRBD2. Germline-derived CDR1 and CDR2 are LNHDA and SQIVND (reference sequence). With 5 bases clipped from V and 4 bases from J, the junction kept 17 bases outside the gene matches. This CDR3 contains 18 residues. This CDR3 is CASSPGAFLAAPYNEQFF. As DNA, the CDR3 is TGTGCCAGTAGTCCCGGGGCCTTTCTAGCGGCCCCATACAATGAGCAGTTCTTC.

V gene TRBV7-9 combines with J gene TRBJ1-6, with TRBD1 matching 10 bases. The V and J ends lost 4 bases and 7 bases, in that order; junction bases with no gene match: 7. The CDR3 is made up of 16 amino acids. Germline assignment: CDR1 SEHNR and CDR2 FQNEAQ (reference sequence). CDR3 residues: CASSSGGQGGNSPLHF. CDR3 coding DNA: TGTGCCAGCAGCTCCGGTGGACAGGGGGGGAATTCACCCCTCCACTTT.

The chain is built from TRBV19 and TRBJ2-1; D is possibly TRBD2 (5 bases). Germline V gene sequence: CDR1 LNHDA, CDR2 SQIVND (reference sequence). The CDR3 has 15 residues. Trimming shortened V by 6 bases and J by 4 bases, and 16 bases separated the two germline ends. The CDR3 region is CASSPLRDSYNEQFF. For the CDR3, the DNA is TGTGCCAGTAGCCCGCTACGGGATAGTTACAATGAGCAGTTCTTC.

This clone was detected only a few times. The CDR3 is CASSERSTDTQYF. In DNA, the CDR3 is TGTGCCAGCAGCGAGAGAAGCACAGATACGCAGTATTTT. The chain links TRBV6-5 to TRBJ2-3, with no clear D. V dropped 6 bases and J dropped 0 bases, with 7 bases sitting between them. CDR1 is MNHEY and CDR2 is SVGAGI in the germline V gene. The CDR3 has 13 amino acids.

The chain is built from TRBV6-6 and TRBJ2-7; 10 bases are a match to TRBD1. The junction had 7 bases not matched to a gene; V was cut back by 5 bases and J by 6 bases. Germline V gene data show CDR1 as MNHNY and CDR2 as SVGAGI (reference sequence). This CDR3 is built from 14 residues. This CDR3 is CASSHGQGGVEQYF. The DNA of the CDR3 is TGTGCCAGCAGTCACGGACAGGGGGGGGTCGAGCAGTACTTC.